One sample yielded the 15 T cell receptor beta chains listed below, sequenced in a study of cytomegalovirus exposure and HLA in healthy donors. Profiling relied on immunoSEQ multiplex PCR, and the TCRdb table lists in-frame clones only, not all of them. The table has 200,000 to 250,000 clones, just over 90% seen once. Specimen: PBMCs. Every receptor here comes from a woman between 18 and 29 years old in good health and CMV-seronegative.

This chain uses TRBV6-4 with TRBJ2-2; the match to TRBD2 covers 9 bases. The J segment lost 8 bases and the V segment lost 3 bases, leaving 7 bases of the junction unmatched. The CDR3 spans 15 residues. Per the germline V gene, CDR1 is MRHNA and CDR2 is SNTAGT. As DNA, the CDR3 is TGTGCCAGCAGTGAGGTAGCGGGAGAGTCTGGGGAGCTGTTTTTT. Translated: CASSEVAGESGELFF.

The chain uses TRBV2 and TRBJ1-2, with D perhaps matching TRBD1 (5 bases). The germline V gene encodes CDR1 SNHLY and CDR2 FYNNEI. The CDR3 is 16 residues long. The V gene lost 8 bases and the J gene lost 4 bases, with 23 bases spanning the gap. The CDR3: CASRFRTSNRAYGYTF. The DNA of the CDR3 is TGTGCCAGCCGATTCCGGACATCCAACCGGGCCTATGGCTACACCTTC.

The chain recombines TRBV11-3 with TRBJ2-1, with 12 bases lining up with TRBD2. Per germline, CDR1 SGHNT and CDR2 YENEEA. The CDR3 is made up of 15 amino acids. J gave up 6 bases and V 1 base, and 1 base lay outside the gene matches. This CDR3 is CASSLGTSGTNEQFF. CDR3 nucleotide sequence: TGTGCCAGCAGCTTAGGGACTAGCGGGACCAATGAGCAGTTCTTC.

J is TRBJ2-7 and V is TRBV23-1; 7 bases match TRBD1. TRBV23-1 is annotated as an ORF whose role is uncertain. This CDR3 is built from 15 residues. Losses at the gene ends were 8 bases for V and 2 bases for J; bases not matched to a gene: 12. CDR3 bases: TGCGCCAGCGGGGGAGACAGGGTCCCACCCTACGAGCAGTACTTC. Amino acids: CASGGDRVPPYEQYF.

The sample holds one count of this clone. This chain links TRBV27 with TRBJ2-3, with D possibly TRBD2 on 5 matching bases. Trimming shortened V by 4 bases and J by 0 bases, and 17 bases separated the two germline ends. The CDR3 has 17 amino acids. Germline V CDR1 and CDR2: MNHEY, SMNVEV (reference sequence). For the CDR3, the DNA is TGTGCCAGCAGTTCCCCTCGCGGACGGACTAGCACAGATACGCAGTATTTT. Encoded protein: CASSSPRGRTSTDTQYF.

V is TRBV7-2 and J is TRBJ2-1; D remains unclear. Trimming shortened V by 3 bases and J by 3 bases, and 12 bases separated the two germline ends. The CDR3 is made up of 15 amino acids. Per germline, CDR1 SGHTA and CDR2 FQGNSA. In nucleotides, the CDR3 is TGTGCCAGCAGCTTCTCCCGTGGCCTCTACAATGAGCAGTTCTTC. Its protein product is CASSFSRGLYNEQFF.

The V and J genes are TRBV20-1 and TRBJ1-1, with 8 bases that match TRBD1. This CDR3 has 10 residues. Germline lookup yields CDR1 DFQATT and CDR2 SNEGSKA (reference sequence). The DNA of the CDR3 is TGCAGGGCGACAGGGGCTGAAGCTTTCTTT. Amino acids: CRATGAEAFF.

This clone was seen a handful of times. This chain joins TRBV7-9 and TRBJ1-2; 8 bases map to TRBD1. Per germline, CDR1 SEHNR and CDR2 FQNEAQ (reference sequence). V lost 4 bases to trimming and J lost 2 bases; unmatched junction nucleotides: 9. The CDR3 has 16 residues. CDR3 DNA: TGTGCCAGCAGCTACCAGACAGGGGAGGGGAACTATGGCTACACCTTC. Residues: CASSYQTGEGNYGYTF.

The V call is TRBV28, the J call TRBJ2-1; 9 positions agree with TRBD2. Germline V gene sequence: CDR1 MDHEN, CDR2 SYDVKM. V shed 3 bases and J 8 bases; nucleotides not matched to a gene: 5. The CDR3 is 14 residues long. The CDR3 sequence: CASSFRLADDEQFF. CDR3 nucleotides: TGTGCCAGCAGTTTCCGACTAGCGGACGATGAGCAGTTCTTC.

Comments on this clone: Distinct nucleotide sequences in the sample also encode this CDR3. The CDR3 loop is CASSEAGGDYGYTF. CDR3 nucleotides: TGTGCCAGCAGTGAAGCAGGGGGAGACTATGGCTACACCTTC. The V and J genes are TRBV6-1 and TRBJ1-2, with TRBD1 as a possible D gene (6 bases). The CDR3 length is 14 residues. V was trimmed by 0 bases and J by 3 bases, leaving 8 bases between them. Per the germline V gene, CDR1 is MNHNS and CDR2 is SASEGT.

The chain couples TRBV7-9 to TRBJ2-1; TRBD2 agrees at 11 bases. Germline V lookup: CDR1 SEHNR, CDR2 FQNEAQ (reference sequence). This CDR3 contains 19 residues. With 4 bases clipped from V and 2 bases from J, the junction kept 13 bases outside the gene matches. CDR3 in amino acids: CASSSTPGTSGNTYNEQFF. CDR3 coding DNA: TGTGCCAGCAGCTCCACTCCCGGGACTAGCGGTAACACCTACAATGAGCAGTTCTTC.

This chain connects TRBV30 to TRBJ1-3; 9 nucleotides align to TRBD1. V shed 3 bases, J shed 4 bases, and the junction held 7 bases outside the gene matches. The germline gives CDR1 GTSNPN, CDR2 SVGIG (reference sequence). The CDR3 contains 15 residues. In DNA, the CDR3 is TGTGCCTGGAGGGCGACAGGGGGTACAGGAAACACCATATATTTT. Protein product: CAWRATGGTGNTIYF.

The rearrangement joins TRBV19 to TRBJ2-7; the D gene is possibly TRBD2 (6 bases). The CDR3 length is 14 residues. Trimming removed 9 bases from V and 2 bases from J, with 17 bases in between. Germline lookup yields CDR1 LNHDA and CDR2 SQIVND (reference sequence). The CDR3 DNA reads TGTGCCAGCGGGGACTCCCTTCGCCCCTACGAGCAGTACTTC. Its protein is CASGDSLRPYEQYF. The whole variable domain, remainder taken from reference TRBV19 and TRBJ2-7, is DGGITQSPKYLFRKEGQNVTLSCEQNLNHDAMYWYRQDPGQGLRLIYYSQIVNDFQKGDIAEGYSVSREKKESFPLTVTSAQKNPTAFYLCASGDSLRPYEQYFGPGTRLTVT.

The rearrangement uses TRBV28 and TRBJ1-1; 7 nucleotides line up with TRBD1. J lost 1 base, V lost 4 bases, and 0 bases had no gene match. CDR3 length: 13 amino acids. Germline CDR1 and CDR2: MDHEN and SYDVKM. CDR3 residues: CASSYRGNTEAFF. CDR3 bases: TGTGCCAGCAGTTACAGGGGGAACACTGAAGCTTTCTTT.

CDR3 DNA sequence: TGTGCCAGCAGCCGGGGACAGGGAGCCTACGAGCAGTACTTC. This codes for CASSRGQGAYEQYF. The rearrangement uses TRBV6-5 and TRBJ2-7; 9 nucleotides line up with TRBD1. The V gene's germline CDR1 is MNHEY and CDR2 SVGAGI. J was trimmed by 2 bases and V by 6 bases; bases with no gene match: 5. This CDR3 has 14 residues.